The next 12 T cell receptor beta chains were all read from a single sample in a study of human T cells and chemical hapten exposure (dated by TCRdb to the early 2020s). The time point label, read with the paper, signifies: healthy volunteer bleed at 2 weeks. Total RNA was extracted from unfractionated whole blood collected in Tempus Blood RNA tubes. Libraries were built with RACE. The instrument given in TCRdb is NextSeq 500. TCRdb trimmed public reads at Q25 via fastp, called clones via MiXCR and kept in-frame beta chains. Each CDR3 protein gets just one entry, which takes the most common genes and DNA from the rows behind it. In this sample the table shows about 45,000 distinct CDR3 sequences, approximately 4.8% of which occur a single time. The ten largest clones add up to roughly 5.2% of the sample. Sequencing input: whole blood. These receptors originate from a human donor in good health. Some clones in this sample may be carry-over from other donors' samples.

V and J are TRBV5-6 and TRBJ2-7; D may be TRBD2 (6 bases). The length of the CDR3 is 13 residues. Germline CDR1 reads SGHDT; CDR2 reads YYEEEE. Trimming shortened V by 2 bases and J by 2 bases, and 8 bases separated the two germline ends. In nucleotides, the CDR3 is TGTGCCAGCAGCTTTGCGGGACCCTACGAGCAGTACTTC. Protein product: CASSFAGPYEQYF.

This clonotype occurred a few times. CDR3 protein: CASSQTSGREETQYF. CDR3 DNA: TGCGCCAGCAGCCAAACTAGCGGGAGAGAAGAGACCCAGTACTTC. V gene TRBV4-1 combines with J gene TRBJ2-5; 11 bases agree with TRBD2. The germline V gene has CDR1 MGHRA and CDR2 YSYEKL. V shed 2 bases, J shed 3 bases, and the junction held 2 bases outside the gene matches. This CDR3 comprises 15 residues.

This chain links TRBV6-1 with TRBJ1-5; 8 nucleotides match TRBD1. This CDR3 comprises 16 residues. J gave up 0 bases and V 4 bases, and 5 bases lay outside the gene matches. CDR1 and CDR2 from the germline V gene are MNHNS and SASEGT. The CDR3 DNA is TGTGCCAGCAGTGTATCGGGACAGGCTAGCAATCAGCCCCAGCATTTT. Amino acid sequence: CASSVSGQASNQPQHF.

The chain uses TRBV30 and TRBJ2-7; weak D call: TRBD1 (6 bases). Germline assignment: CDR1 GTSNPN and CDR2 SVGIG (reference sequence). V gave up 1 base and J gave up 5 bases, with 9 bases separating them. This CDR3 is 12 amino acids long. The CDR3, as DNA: TGTGCCTGGAGTGGGACAGCGGACGAGCAGTACTTC. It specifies CAWSGTADEQYF.

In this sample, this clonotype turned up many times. CDR3 sequence reads: CASSPGTASEAFF. The CDR3 DNA is TGTGCCAGCAGTCCGGGGACGGCTTCTGAAGCTTTCTTT. The chain couples TRBV28 to TRBJ1-1, with a weak D call TRBD1 (5 bases). Germline CDR1 reads MDHEN; CDR2 reads SYDVKM. CDR3 length equals 13 residues. With 5 bases removed from V and 6 bases from J, the gap between germline ends came to 13 bases.

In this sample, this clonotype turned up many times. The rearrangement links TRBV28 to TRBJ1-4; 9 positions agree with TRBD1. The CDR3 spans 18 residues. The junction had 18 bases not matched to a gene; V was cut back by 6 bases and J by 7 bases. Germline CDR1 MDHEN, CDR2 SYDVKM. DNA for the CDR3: TGTGCCAGCAGAGACTCCGGGACAGGGAGGGAATATGGTGAAAAACTGTTTTTT. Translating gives CASRDSGTGREYGEKLFF.

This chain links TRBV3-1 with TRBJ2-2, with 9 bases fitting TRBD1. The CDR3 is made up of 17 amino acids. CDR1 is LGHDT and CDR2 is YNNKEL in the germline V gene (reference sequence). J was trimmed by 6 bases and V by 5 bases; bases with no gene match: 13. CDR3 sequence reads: CASSNIRDRVFPGELFF. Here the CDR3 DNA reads TGTGCCAGCAGCAACATCCGGGACAGGGTTTTTCCCGGGGAGCTGTTTTTT.

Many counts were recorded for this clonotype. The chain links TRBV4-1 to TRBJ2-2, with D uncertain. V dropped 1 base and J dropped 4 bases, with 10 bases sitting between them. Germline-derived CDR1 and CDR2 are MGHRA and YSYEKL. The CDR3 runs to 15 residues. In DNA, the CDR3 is TGCGCCAGCAGCCAAGGGTGGCGAGGCACCGGGGAGCTGTTTTTT. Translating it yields CASSQGWRGTGELFF.

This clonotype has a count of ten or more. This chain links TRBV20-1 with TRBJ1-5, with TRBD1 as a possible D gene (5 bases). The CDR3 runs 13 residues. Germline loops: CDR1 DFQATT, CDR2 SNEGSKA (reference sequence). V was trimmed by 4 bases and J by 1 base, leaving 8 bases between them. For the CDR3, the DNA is TGCAGTGCTATTGGGGACAGCAATCAGCCCCAGCATTTT. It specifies CSAIGDSNQPQHF.

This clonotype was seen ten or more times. This chain's CDR3 is CASSFGVNQPQHF. The CDR3 DNA sequence: TGTGCCAGCAGTTTCGGGGTAAATCAGCCCCAGCATTTT. The chain couples TRBV27 to TRBJ1-5, with D uncertain. V was shortened by 3 bases and J by 4 bases, with 7 bases between the two germline ends. The CDR3 has 13 residues. CDR1 and CDR2 (germline): MNHEY, SMNVEV (reference sequence).

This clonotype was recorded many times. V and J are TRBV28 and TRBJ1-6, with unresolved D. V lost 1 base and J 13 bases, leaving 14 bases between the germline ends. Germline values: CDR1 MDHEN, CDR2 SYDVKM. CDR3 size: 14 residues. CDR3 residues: CASSLLGSTVPLHF. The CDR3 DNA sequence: TGTGCCAGCAGTTTATTGGGATCTACAGTCCCCCTCCACTTT.

CDR3 loop: CASSYSLGVGDIQYF. The CDR3, as DNA: TGTGCCAGCAGTTACTCGCTGGGAGTGGGTGACATTCAGTACTTC. The V and J genes are TRBV6-2 or TRBV6-3 and TRBJ2-4; possible D gene TRBD2, 5 bases. The germline CDR1 and CDR2 sequences are MNHEY and SVGEGT. With 0 bases removed from V and 8 bases from J, the gap between germline ends came to 14 bases. The CDR3 covers 15 residues.